This TCR beta chain was obtained from a study of blood T cell repertoires in COVID-19. Study-level information: From the United States, Italy and Spain came samples of acute and convalescent COVID-19. The analysed material was cDNA or gDNA that came from T cells, B-cell-depleted T cells, or PBMCs.

Allocation to cohorts depended on clinical history reported by the participants. Cohort 3 donors counted as recovered after two negative PCRs, clearance, or resolved symptoms. Sequencing used immunoSEQ multiplex PCR; TCRdb keeps in-frame clones, though not all of them. Of roughly 400,000 clones in the sample, roughly 86% were seen once. What was sequenced was PBMCs or T cells enriched from blood (not recorded which). The receptor was isolated from a woman in her thirties who had recovered from COVID-19.

The CDR3 bases are TGCAGCGTTGCGTACCGACTGACTAGCGGGAGGGGCGAGCAGTACTTC. Translated: CSVAYRLTSGRGEQYF. The rearrangement joins TRBV29-1 to TRBJ2-7; 14 nucleotides line up with TRBD2. This CDR3 has 16 amino acids. After removal of 4 bases from V and 6 bases from J, the junction contained 11 bases not matched to a gene. The V gene's germline CDR1 is SQVTM and CDR2 ANQGSEA.